A selection of T cell receptor beta chains follows, all from one sample in a study of shared clonotypes between healthy human individuals. Produced via immunoSEQ multiplex PCR; TCRdb's table is partial and in-frame only. The sample holds under 2,000,000 clones, about 95% seen once. The sample taken for sequencing was naive CD8+ T cells sorted from blood. All receptors come from a man younger than 35 in good health. The CDR3 runs from the conserved cysteine through the conserved F or W. D genes are given only for firm matches. Not all rows give a size; the values are once, few, many and, for expanded clones, a class.

v_call	d_call	j_call	cdr3_length	clone_size	cdr3_aa	cdr3_nt
TRBV6-6	.	TRBJ2-5	15	.	CASSYSGGLVETQYF	TGTGCCAGCAGTTACTCGGGGGGGCTGGTAGAGACCCAGTACTTC
TRBV28	.	TRBJ1-2	16	.	CASSLSTSSVDYGYTF	TGTGCCAGCAGTTTATCCACCTCTTCAGTGGACTATGGCTACACCTTC
TRBV9	.	TRBJ1-4	16	.	CASSVGQGTTNEKLFF	TGTGCCAGCAGCGTAGGGCAGGGGACAACTAATGAAAAACTGTTTTTT
TRBV27	.	TRBJ2-2	12	.	CATRESTGELFF	TGTGCCACCAGGGAGAGCACCGGGGAGCTGTTTTTT
TRBV5-1	.	TRBJ2-1	15	.	CASSLETADYNEQFF	TGCGCCAGCAGCTTGGAGACGGCCGACTACAATGAGCAGTTCTTC
TRBV28	TRBD1	TRBJ1-4	14	.	CASSWGQAGEKLFF	TGTGCCAGCAGTTGGGGACAGGCCGGTGAAAAACTGTTTTTT
TRBV4-1	.	TRBJ1-2	15	.	CASSLQGPRNYGYTF	TGCGCCAGCAGCCTCCAGGGCCCACGGAACTATGGCTACACCTTC
TRBV13	.	TRBJ1-2	14	.	CASSLHREEVGYTF	TGTGCCAGCAGCTTACACAGGGAAGAGGTTGGCTACACCTTC
TRBV10-3	.	TRBJ1-4	13	.	CAITDSLNEKLFF	TGTGCCATCACGGACAGCCTCAATGAAAAACTGTTTTTT
TRBV4-1	.	TRBJ1-1	14	.	CASSQSLRNTEAFF	TGCGCCAGCAGCCAATCCTTAAGGAACACTGAAGCTTTCTTT
TRBV5-6	.	TRBJ1-1	12	.	CASSLQGAEAFF	TGTGCCAGCAGCTTACAGGGCGCTGAAGCTTTCTTT
TRBV19	.	TRBJ1-1	14	.	CASSELGWGTEAFF	TGTGCCAGTAGTGAATTAGGGTGGGGCACTGAAGCTTTCTTT
TRBV29-1	TRBD1	TRBJ2-7	13	.	CSVELDRGDEQYF	TGCAGCGTTGAATTGGACAGGGGGGACGAGCAGTACTTC
TRBV9	.	TRBJ2-5	16	.	CASSVEGGGLQETQYF	TGTGCCAGCAGCGTAGAAGGGGGGGGCCTCCAAGAGACCCAGTACTTC
TRBV19	TRBD2	TRBJ2-5	16	.	CASSIATSGGQETQYF	TGTGCCAGTAGTATAGCCACTAGCGGGGGTCAAGAGACCCAGTACTTC
TRBV9	.	TRBJ1-1	14	.	CASSAEVGDTEAFF	TGTGCCAGCAGCGCAGAGGTGGGGGATACTGAAGCTTTCTTT
TRBV27	TRBD2	TRBJ2-7	11	few	CAVSGGYEQYF	TGTGCCGTTTCGGGGGGGTACGAGCAGTACTTC
TRBV4-1	.	TRBJ2-1	14	.	CASSHLGLYNEQFF	TGCGCCAGCAGCCACCTCGGACTTTACAATGAGCAGTTCTTC